One and the same sample provided the 6 T cell receptor beta chains below, sequenced in a study of shared clonotypes between healthy human individuals. Profiled with immunoSEQ multiplex PCR; TCRdb holds only in-frame clones, not every one. The table includes about 1.5 million clones, roughly 96% detected once. The sample comprised naive CD4+ T cells sorted from blood. This sample's subset: CD45RA+ positively selected. Receptors originate from a man aged 30 to 45 in good health.

Points on this clone: Other DNA sequences of this sample code for an identical CDR3. The V call is TRBV7-9, the J call TRBJ2-5; D is ambiguous. Germline CDR1 reads SEHNR; CDR2 reads FQNEAQ (reference sequence). The CDR3 is 11 amino acids. Trimming pared 3 bases from V and 4 bases from J, leaving 3 bases between. The CDR3 region is CASSFGETQYF. The CDR3 nucleotides read TGTGCCAGCAGCTTTGGAGAGACCCAGTACTTC.

A single count supports this clone. The chain links TRBV5-5 to TRBJ1-3; possibly TRBD1 for D (5 bases). The CDR3 length is 16 residues. Germline V CDR1 and CDR2: SGHKS, YYEKEE (reference sequence). Deletions cut 2 bases from V and 0 bases from J, with 12 bases between. CDR3 coding DNA: TGTGCCAGCAGCTTTGGGACGCTGAGCTCTGGAAACACCATATATTTT. Translation gives CASSFGTLSSGNTIYF.

The gene calls are TRBV7-3 and TRBJ1-1; D is undetermined. CDR3 size: 13 residues. Germline V CDR1 and CDR2: SGHTA, FQGTGA. The V end was cut by 5 bases, the J end by 3 bases, with 10 bases between. The CDR3 DNA sequence: TGTGCCAGCAGCACCGGGAGCTACACTGAAGCTTTCTTT. Its protein is CASSTGSYTEAFF.

The chain carries TRBV27 and TRBJ2-3; 7 nucleotides line up with TRBD2. The ends lost 5 bases at V and 0 bases at J; junction bases unmatched: 11. This CDR3 is 17 amino acids long. From germline, CDR1 is MNHEY and CDR2 SMNVEV (reference sequence). The CDR3 loop reads CASSPKITSVSTDTQYF. The CDR3 region has the DNA TGTGCCAGCAGTCCTAAAATTACTAGCGTGAGCACAGATACGCAGTATTTT.

The gene calls are TRBV18 and TRBJ2-5, with a possible D match to TRBD2 (5 bases). V dropped 1 base and J dropped 4 bases, with 16 bases sitting between them. This CDR3 is 16 amino acids long. Germline lookup yields CDR1 KGHSH and CDR2 LQKENI. CDR3 nucleotide sequence: TGTGCCAGCTCACCACTGGACTCGTATGGCGGAGAGACCCAGTACTTC. This codes for CASSPLDSYGGETQYF.

V usage is TRBV13 and J usage is TRBJ1-2; D remains ambiguous. CDR1 is PRHDT, CDR2 FYEKMQ, per germline (reference sequence). The V end lost 5 bases, the J end lost 3 bases, and 13 bases lay between the germline ends. The CDR3 runs 14 residues. The CDR3 spells CASSRRKIDYGYTF. The CDR3 bases are TGTGCCAGCAGCCGTCGGAAGATCGACTATGGCTACACCTTC.